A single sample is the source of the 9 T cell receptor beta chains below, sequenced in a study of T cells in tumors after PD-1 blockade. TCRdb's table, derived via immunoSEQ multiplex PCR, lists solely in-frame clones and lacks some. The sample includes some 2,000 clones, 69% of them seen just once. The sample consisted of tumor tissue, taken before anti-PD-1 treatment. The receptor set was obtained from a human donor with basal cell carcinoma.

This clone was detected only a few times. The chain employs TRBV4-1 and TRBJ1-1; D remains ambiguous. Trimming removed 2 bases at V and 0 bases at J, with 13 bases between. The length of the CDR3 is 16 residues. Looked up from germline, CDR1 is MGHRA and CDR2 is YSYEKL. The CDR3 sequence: CASSQNPAKVNTEAFF. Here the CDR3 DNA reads TGCGCCAGCAGCCAAAACCCCGCGAAGGTGAACACTGAAGCTTTCTTT.

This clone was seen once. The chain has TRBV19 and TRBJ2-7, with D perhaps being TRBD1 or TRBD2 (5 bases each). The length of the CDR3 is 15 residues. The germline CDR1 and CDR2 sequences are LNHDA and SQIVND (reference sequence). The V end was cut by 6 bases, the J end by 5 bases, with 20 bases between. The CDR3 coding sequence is TGTGCCAGTAGCCTTAAAAGAGGGGCGAATCACGAGCAGTACTTC. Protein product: CASSLKRGANHEQYF.

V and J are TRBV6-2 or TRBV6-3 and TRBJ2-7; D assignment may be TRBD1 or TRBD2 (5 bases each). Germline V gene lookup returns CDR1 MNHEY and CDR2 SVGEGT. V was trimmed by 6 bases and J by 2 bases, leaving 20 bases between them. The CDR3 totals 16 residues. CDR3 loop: CASSGTDLLTPYEQYF. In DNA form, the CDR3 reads TGTGCCAGCAGCGGGACGGACCTCCTGACTCCCTACGAGCAGTACTTC.

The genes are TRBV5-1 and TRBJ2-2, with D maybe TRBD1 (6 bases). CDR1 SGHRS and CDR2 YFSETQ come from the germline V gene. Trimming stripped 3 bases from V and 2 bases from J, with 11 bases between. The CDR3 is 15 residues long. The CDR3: CASSSAGTNTGELFF. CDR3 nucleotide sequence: TGCGCCAGCAGCTCCGCCGGGACAAACACCGGGGAGCTGTTTTTT.

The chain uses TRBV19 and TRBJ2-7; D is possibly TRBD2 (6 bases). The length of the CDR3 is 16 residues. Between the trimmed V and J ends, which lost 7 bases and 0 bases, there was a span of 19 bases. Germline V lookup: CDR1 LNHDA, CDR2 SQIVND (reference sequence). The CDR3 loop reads CASNGSPGTSSYEQYF. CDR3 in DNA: TGTGCCAGTAATGGGAGCCCCGGGACTTCCTCCTACGAGCAGTACTTC.

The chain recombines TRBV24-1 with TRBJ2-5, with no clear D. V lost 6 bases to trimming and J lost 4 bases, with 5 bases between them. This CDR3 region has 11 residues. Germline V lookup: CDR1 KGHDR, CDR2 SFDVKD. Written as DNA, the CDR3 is TGTGCCACCAGTCAAGGAGAGACCCAGTACTTC. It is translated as CATSQGETQYF.

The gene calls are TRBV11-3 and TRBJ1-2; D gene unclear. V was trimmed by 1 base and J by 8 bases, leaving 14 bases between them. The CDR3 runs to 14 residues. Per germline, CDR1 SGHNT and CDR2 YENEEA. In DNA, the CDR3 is TGTGCCAGCAGCTTAGTTGTAGGGCGCCGCGGCTACACCTTC. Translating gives CASSLVVGRRGYTF.

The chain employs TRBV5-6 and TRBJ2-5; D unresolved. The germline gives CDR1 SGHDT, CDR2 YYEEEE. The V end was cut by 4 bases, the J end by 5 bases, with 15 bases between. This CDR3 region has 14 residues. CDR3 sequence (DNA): TGTGCCAGCAGCCCGCCCCCCATCAGGGAGACCCAGTACTTC. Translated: CASSPPPIRETQYF.

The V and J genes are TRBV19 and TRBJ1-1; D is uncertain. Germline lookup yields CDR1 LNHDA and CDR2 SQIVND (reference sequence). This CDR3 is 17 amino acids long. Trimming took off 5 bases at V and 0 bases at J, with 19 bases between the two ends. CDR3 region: CASSPRPGGNMNTEAFF. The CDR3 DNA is TGTGCCAGTAGTCCCCGACCAGGCGGAAACATGAACACTGAAGCTTTCTTT.